A selection of T cell receptor beta chains follows, all from one sample in a study of T cells in Graves' hyperthyroidism and ophthalmopathy. TCRdb re-called the multiplex PCR reads with MiXCR, one entry per CDR3 protein. The table has about 400,000 distinct CDR3 sequences, around a sixth seen once; the top ten hold around 7.3%. The sequenced material came from blood. The receptors here all came from a young woman with Graves' hyperthyroidism. CDR3s include the opening cysteine and the closing phenylalanine or tryptophan. The D gene is left open where the match is weak. Where a row states a size, it is once, few, many or the class of an expanded clone; other rows omit it.

TRBV11-3	TRBD1	TRBJ2-1	many	TGTGCCAGCAGCCGACAGGGGACTCTCAATGAGCAGTTCTTC	CASSRQGTLNEQFF
TRBV20-1	-	TRBJ2-1	many	TGCAGTGCTGGAGGTAATGAGCAGTTCTTC	CSAGGNEQFF
TRBV30	TRBD1	TRBJ1-1	-	TGTGCCTGGAAAGGGGACAGCTATTATACTGAAGCTTTCTTT	CAWKGDSYYTEAFF
TRBV5-1	-	TRBJ2-5	many	TGCGCCAGCAGCTCTGACAGCGAGACCCAGTACTTC	CASSSDSETQYF
TRBV3-1	-	TRBJ1-3	many	TGTGCCAGCAGCCAAGATCCAGGGCTTGGAAACACCATATATTTT	CASSQDPGLGNTIYF
TRBV15	-	TRBJ2-1	many	TGTGCCACCAGCAGAGACCTGGCGGGAGAGCAGTTCTTC	CATSRDLAGEQFF
TRBV3-1	TRBD2	TRBJ2-5	many	TGTGCCAGCAGCCCCCCGGGGCGGGAGAGGGAGACCCAGTACTTC	CASSPPGRERETQYF
TRBV12-3/TRBV12-4	-	TRBJ2-7	many	TGTGCCAGCAGTCCACACCGAGCGTCCTCCTACGAGCAGTACTTC	CASSPHRASSYEQYF
TRBV4-1	-	TRBJ2-1	-	TGCGCCAGCAGCCAACTGGACTTAATTTCGAACAATGAGCAGTTCTTC	CASSQLDLISNNEQFF
TRBV30	TRBD1	TRBJ1-2	many	TGTGCCTGGAGTGGACTCGGGACAGCAGTAACCCTCACCTTC	CAWSGLGTAVTLTF
TRBV18	-	TRBJ1-2	many	TGTGCCAGCTCCGGGGTTTCGGATGACTATGGCTACACCTTC	CASSGVSDDYGYTF
TRBV7-6	TRBD1	TRBJ2-3	many	TGTGCCAGCACGGGACAGGTGGCCACAGATACGCAGTATTTT	CASTGQVATDTQYF
TRBV2	TRBD1	TRBJ1-5	-	TGTGCCAGCAGCACTTCGACAGGGGACCGCAATCAGCCCCAGCATTTT	CASSTSTGDRNQPQHF
TRBV3-1	TRBD1	TRBJ1-2	many	TGTGCCAGCAGCCAAACGGGACAGGGGGATGGCTACACCTTC	CASSQTGQGDGYTF
TRBV27	-	TRBJ1-2	many	TGTGCCAGCAGTTTCAGGGGCCCTAGCTATGGCTACACCTTC	CASSFRGPSYGYTF
TRBV9	TRBD2	TRBJ2-5	-	TGTGCCAGCAGCACCAGCGGGGGGGCAAGGGAGACCCAGTACTTC	CASSTSGGARETQYF
TRBV29-1	TRBD2	TRBJ2-3	many	TGCAGCGTCGCCCTCGGTAGCGGGGGGCGCCTCCCAGATACGCAGTATTTT	CSVALGSGGRLPDTQYF
TRBV5-1	TRBD2	TRBJ2-5	-	TGCGCCAGCAGCTCCTCGGGACTAGCGGGCCCAGAGACCCAGTACTTC	CASSSSGLAGPETQYF
TRBV12-3/TRBV12-4	-	TRBJ1-3	many	TGTGCCAGCAGTTTATTGGGTTCTCATGGAGACACCATATATTTT	CASSLLGSHGDTIYF
TRBV20-1	TRBD1	TRBJ1-2	many	TGCAGTGCTAGAGAGATGGCCCGGGACAGCATCTATGGCTACACCTTC	CSAREMARDSIYGYTF
TRBV20-1	-	TRBJ2-3	few	TGCAGTGCTAGAGGTAGCACAGATACGCAGTATTTT	CSARGSTDTQYF
TRBV12-3/TRBV12-4	-	TRBJ1-2	many	TGTGCCAGCAGTTCGGCCTCTATTTATGGCTACACCTTC	CASSSASIYGYTF
TRBV5-1	-	TRBJ2-5	-	TGCGCCAGCAGCTTGAAACCCGGCAGGGCAGAGACCCAGTACTTC	CASSLKPGRAETQYF
TRBV11-2	-	TRBJ2-1	many	TGTGCCAGCGGAGGGCACAATGAGCAGTTCTTC	CASGGHNEQFF
TRBV27	TRBD1	TRBJ2-2	-	TGTGCCAGCAGTTTATTACAGGGGAACGGGGAGCTGTTTTTT	CASSLLQGNGELFF
TRBV30	-	TRBJ2-1	many	TGTGCCTGGAGCGTAGGCGTGGATCGGTTCTTC	CAWSVGVDRFF
TRBV29-1	-	TRBJ2-3	many	TGCAGCGTTGGAAGGGTGTTGACAGATACGCAGTATTTT	CSVGRVLTDTQYF
TRBV7-9	TRBD1	TRBJ1-3	few	TGTGCCAGCAGGAGAGGGACAGAAGGAAACACCATATATTTT	CASRRGTEGNTIYF
TRBV28	-	TRBJ2-1	many	TGTGCCAGCAGTTTATGGAGGGCTAGTAACTACAATGAGCAGTTCTTC	CASSLWRASNYNEQFF
TRBV19	TRBD1	TRBJ2-3	-	TGTGCCAGTAGTCCCCGGGACAGGGAGAAGCAGTATTTT	CASSPRDREKQYF
TRBV12-3/TRBV12-4	-	TRBJ1-2	many	TGTGCCAGCAGTTTGGTCGGGGTTGATGGCTACACCTTC	CASSLVGVDGYTF
TRBV12-3/TRBV12-4	-	TRBJ2-2	many	TGTGCCAGCAGTTCCGGGTCCGGGGGCGCGGGTCAACACACCGGGGAGCTGTTTTTT	CASSSGSGGAGQHTGELFF
TRBV29-1	TRBD2	TRBJ2-3	many	TGCGCAGCGGGGGGGACCGGGACTGGATTAAGCCATACGCAGTATTTT	CAAGGTGTGLSHTQYF
TRBV3-1	TRBD2	TRBJ2-3	many	TGTGCCAGCAGCGGCCCGGGACTAGCAGTGAGCACAGATACGCAGTATTTT	CASSGPGLAVSTDTQYF
TRBV18	-	TRBJ2-7	many	TGTGCCAGCTCCCTGTCCAGGGACTCCTACGAGCAGTACTTC	CASSLSRDSYEQYF
TRBV5-8	-	TRBJ1-2	many	TGTGCCAGCAGCTCGCGGGACGGAAACTATGGCTACACCTTC	CASSSRDGNYGYTF
TRBV30	-	TRBJ1-1	many	TGTGCCTGGACCCGGCAGGGGAACACTGAAGCTTTCTTT	CAWTRQGNTEAFF
TRBV7-9	-	TRBJ2-2	-	TGTACCAGCAGCTTATCGGCAGCGGGCGGCACCGGGGAGCTGTTTTTT	CTSSLSAAGGTGELFF
TRBV7-3	-	TRBJ2-1	few	TGTGCCAGCAGCTTAACGGGGATAGTCGGACTTAACTTTGGTGGTGAGCAGTTCTTC	CASSLTGIVGLNFGGEQFF
TRBV28	-	TRBJ1-3	many	TGTGCCAGCAGCATCGAGACTCGAAACACCATATATTTT	CASSIETRNTIYF
TRBV24-1	-	TRBJ1-2	-	TGTGCCACCAGTGATTCCGGGGTGAGCTATGGCTACACCTTC	CATSDSGVSYGYTF
TRBV3-1	-	TRBJ1-2	many	TGTGCCAGCAGCCAGGAAGCGATCGGCTATGGCTACACCTTC	CASSQEAIGYGYTF
TRBV5-5	-	TRBJ2-4	-	TGTGCCAGCTACGGAGACAAAAACATTCAGTACTTC	CASYGDKNIQYF
TRBV5-1	-	TRBJ2-3	many	TGTGCCAGCAGTTCAACAGATACGCAGTATTTT	CASSSTDTQYF
TRBV7-8	-	TRBJ1-5	many	TGTGCCAGCAGCTTAGGGCGGACCCTTAATCAGCCCCAGCATTTT	CASSLGRTLNQPQHF